The present entry profiles one T cell receptor (beta chain) with its context. Its antigen remains unknown. The method was immunoSEQ multiplex PCR; TCRdb's version includes in-frame clones alone and lacks a portion of them. Found here are 2 million to 3 million clones, just over 90% of them singletons; the top ten hold about 0.13%. These data belong to a study of shared clonotypes between healthy human individuals. General study findings and limits: Some naive CD4 clonotypes, 4% to 6%, turned up in common across a few donors. Owing to a small donor count, the genetic and exposure-history diversity represented was limited.

CDR1 and CDR2 (germline): SGHVS, FNYEAQ. The V end lost 8 bases, the J end lost 1 base, and 7 bases lay between the germline ends. CDR3 size: 12 residues. The specimen sequenced was naive CD4+ T cells sorted from blood. This sample's subset: CD45RA+ positively selected. The TCR originated in a man between 18 and 35 years old in good health. The chain carries TRBV7-6 and TRBJ2-3; the D is unclear. The CDR3 region is CASAQGTDTQYF. In nucleotides, the CDR3 is TGTGCCAGCGCGCAGGGCACAGATACGCAGTATTTT.